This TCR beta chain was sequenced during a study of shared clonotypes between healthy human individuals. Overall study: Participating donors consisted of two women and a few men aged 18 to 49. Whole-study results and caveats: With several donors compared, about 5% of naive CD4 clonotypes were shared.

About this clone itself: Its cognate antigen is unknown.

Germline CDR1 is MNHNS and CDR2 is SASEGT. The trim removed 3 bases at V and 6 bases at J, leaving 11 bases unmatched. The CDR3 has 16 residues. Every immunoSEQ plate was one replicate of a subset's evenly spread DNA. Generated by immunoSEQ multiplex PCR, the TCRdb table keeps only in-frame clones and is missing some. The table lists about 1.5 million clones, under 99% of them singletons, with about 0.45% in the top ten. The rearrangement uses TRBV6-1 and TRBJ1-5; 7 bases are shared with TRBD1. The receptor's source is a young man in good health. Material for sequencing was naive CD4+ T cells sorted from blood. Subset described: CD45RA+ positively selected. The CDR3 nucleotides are TGTGCCAGCAGTGAGTTGGGCAGGGGGTATAGTCAGCCCCAGCATTTT. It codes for CASSELGRGYSQPQHF.